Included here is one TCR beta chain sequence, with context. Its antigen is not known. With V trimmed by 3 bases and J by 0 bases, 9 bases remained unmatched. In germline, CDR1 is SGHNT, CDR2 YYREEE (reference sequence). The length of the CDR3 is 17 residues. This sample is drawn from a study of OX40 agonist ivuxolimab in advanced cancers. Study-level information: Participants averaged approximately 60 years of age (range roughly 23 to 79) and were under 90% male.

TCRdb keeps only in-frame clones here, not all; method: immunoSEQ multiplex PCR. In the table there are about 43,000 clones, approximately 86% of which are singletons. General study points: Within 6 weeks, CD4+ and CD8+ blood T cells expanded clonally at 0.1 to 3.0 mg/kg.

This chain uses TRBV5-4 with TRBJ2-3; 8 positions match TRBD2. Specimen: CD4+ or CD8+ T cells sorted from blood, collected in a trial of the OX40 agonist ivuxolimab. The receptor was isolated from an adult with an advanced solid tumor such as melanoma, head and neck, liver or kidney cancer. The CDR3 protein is CASSSGGPIQSTDTQYF. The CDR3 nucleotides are TGTGCCAGCAGCTCGGGAGGGCCGATCCAAAGCACAGATACGCAGTATTTT.